This TCR beta chain comes out of a study of PD-1 blockade in classical Hodgkin lymphoma. A word on this clone: The target antigen is unknown.

The CDR3 length is 16 residues. Germline CDR1 and CDR2: SGHNT and YYREEE (reference sequence). Unmatched junction bases numbered 11, after V lost 4 bases and J lost 7 bases. All patients experienced relapse after autologous stem cell transplantation, and brentuximab vedotin exposure was variable. The patients, who had relapsed/refractory classical Hodgkin lymphoma, achieved best responses of complete response, partial response or progressive disease. Profiled with immunoSEQ multiplex PCR; TCRdb holds only in-frame clones, not every one. The data show around 96,000 clones, approximately 88% seen once. Broader study findings: Healthy donors were reported to have higher baseline TCR diversity than newly diagnosed patients.

Source: peripheral blood mononuclear cells (PBMCs), taken at baseline. The chain employs TRBV5-4 and TRBJ1-2, with 12 bases that match TRBD1. The sequence was collected from a human donor with classical Hodgkin lymphoma. CDR3 DNA: TGTGCCAGCAGCAAAACCCCGGGACAGGGGGCGATTGGCTACACCTTC. It codes for CASSKTPGQGAIGYTF.